This T cell receptor beta chain was captured in a study of shared clonotypes between healthy human individuals. Deep-level assay runs were performed. Several immunoSEQ plates received, in even portions, the genomic DNA of each subset. Clones were sequenced by immunoSEQ multiplex PCR, and TCRdb holds only the in-frame ones, with some missing. Of hundreds of thousands of clones in the sample, roughly 79% are singletons; the top ten hold around 12%. The CDR3 length is 15 residues. Germline V gene data show CDR1 as LNHDA and CDR2 as SQIVND (reference sequence). V lost 6 bases to trimming and J lost 0 bases, with 12 bases between them.

Specimen: PBMCs. The V and J genes are TRBV19 and TRBJ1-5; D not certain. The TCR sequence derives from a woman in her thirties or forties in good health. Some clones in this sample may be carry-over from other donors' samples. CDR3 DNA: TGTGCCAGTAGCGGGTTACTCTTTAGCAATCAGCCCCAGCATTTT. The encoded protein is CASSGLLFSNQPQHF.